The text below deals with one TCR beta chain. The data stem from a study of blood T cell repertoires in COVID-19. Data came from immunoSEQ multiplex PCR; TCRdb stores just in-frame clones and leaves some out. The repertoire has a few hundred thousand clones, roughly nine tenths of them found once; the top ten carry about 0.94%. Germline trimming cut 6 bases from V and 3 bases from J; bases unmatched to any gene: 4. CDR1 is MNHEY and CDR2 is SVGAGI in the germline V gene. There are 13 residues in the CDR3. Sequenced sample: peripheral blood. The TCR was taken from a middle-aged woman who had recovered from COVID-19. The V gene is TRBV6-5, the J gene TRBJ1-1; 7 bases map to TRBD1. CDR3 DNA sequence: TGTGCCAGCAGGACAGGGCCGTACACTGAAGCTTTCTTT. This gives the protein CASRTGPYTEAFF.